The 13 T cell receptor beta chains presented below share a single source sample, sequenced in a study of brain metastases from non-small cell lung cancer. Produced via immunoSEQ multiplex PCR; TCRdb's table is partial and in-frame only. The sample lists about 3,900 clones, 85% to 90% occurring once. Specimen: primary lung tumor tissue. The source of these receptors is a donor aged 40 or older with non-small cell lung cancer.

V gene TRBV12-3 or TRBV12-4 combines with J gene TRBJ1-1, with D perhaps matching TRBD1 (5 bases). Trimming stripped 9 bases from V and 7 bases from J, with 15 bases between. CDR3 length equals 12 residues. DNA of the CDR3: TGTGCCAGTAATCCAGGGCGGGTTGAAGCTTTCTTT. Amino acids: CASNPGRVEAFF.

This clone has more than one count but fewer than ten. The rearrangement joins TRBV19 to TRBJ1-1; D remains ambiguous. The CDR3 is 11 residues long. The germline V gene encodes CDR1 LNHDA and CDR2 SQIVND (reference sequence). Trimming removed 10 bases at V and 1 base at J, with 7 bases between. CDR3 coding DNA: TGTGCCACGAGCCGGAACACTGAAGCTTTCTTT. It encodes CATSRNTEAFF.

The chain employs TRBV19 and TRBJ1-1, with D possibly being TRBD1 (6 bases). Trimming removed 4 bases at V and 0 bases at J, with 15 bases between. CDR1 LNHDA and CDR2 SQIVND come from the germline V gene (reference sequence). CDR3 length: 16 amino acids. DNA for the CDR3: TGTGCCAGTAGTAAATCTCGGACAGCCTTGAACACTGAAGCTTTCTTT. Its translation is CASSKSRTALNTEAFF.

The chain recombines TRBV2 with TRBJ1-5; D not certain. Germline-derived CDR1 and CDR2 are SNHLY and FYNNEI. CDR3 length: 14 residues. V shed 6 bases and J shed 0 bases, with 9 bases lying between them. This CDR3 reads CASRGDNSNQPQHF. The CDR3 DNA follows: TGTGCCAGCAGGGGAGACAATAGCAATCAGCCCCAGCATTTT.

The rearrangement uses TRBV7-9 and TRBJ1-6; D may be TRBD1 (6 bases). Per the germline V gene, CDR1 is SEHNR and CDR2 is FQNEAQ (reference sequence). Trimming took 4 bases from V and 5 from J, leaving 9 bases between them. The CDR3 covers 14 residues. The CDR3 loop reads CASSSGQNNSPLHF. The CDR3 bases are TGTGCCAGCAGCTCGGGACAAAATAATTCACCCCTCCACTTT.

The V gene is TRBV18, the J gene TRBJ1-3, with TRBD1 identical over 7 bases. CDR3 length: 16 residues. CDR1 and CDR2 (germline): KGHSH, LQKENI. V gave up 3 bases and J gave up 2 bases; unmatched junction bases: 7. The CDR3 DNA sequence: TGTGCCAGCTCACCGCTTGAGGGGGCGGCTGGAAACACCATATATTTT. Its protein product is CASSPLEGAAGNTIYF. Drawing the rest from reference TRBV18 and TRBJ1-3, the complete variable domain is NAGVMQNPRHLVRRRGQEARLRCSPMKGHSHVYWYRQLPEEGLKFMVYLQKENIIDESGMPKERFSAEFPKEGPSILRIQQVVRGDSAAYFCASSPLEGAAGNTIYFGEGSWLTVV.

This clone has only a few counts. The rearrangement links TRBV28 to TRBJ1-5; no firm D call. The V end was cut by 3 bases, the J end by 5 bases, with 8 bases between. CDR3 length: 13 amino acids. Germline V gene sequence: CDR1 MDHEN, CDR2 SYDVKM. The CDR3 sequence: CASSLGWDQPQHF. CDR3 DNA: TGTGCCAGCAGTTTGGGATGGGATCAGCCCCAGCATTTT.

The V gene is TRBV6-6, the J gene TRBJ1-1; 9 bases match TRBD1. Germline CDR1 reads MNHNY; CDR2 reads SVGAGI (reference sequence). This CDR3 contains 15 residues. The V gene end was trimmed by 6 bases and the J gene end by 6 bases; junction bases not matched to a gene: 11. Here the CDR3 reads CASSDTGGGRAEAFF. CDR3 coding DNA: TGTGCCAGCAGCGATACAGGGGGCGGGAGGGCTGAAGCTTTCTTT.

V and J are TRBV6-5 and TRBJ1-5; no reliable D call. With 0 bases removed from V and 3 bases from J, the gap between germline ends came to 6 bases. The germline CDR1 and CDR2 sequences are MNHEY and SVGAGI. The CDR3 has 14 residues. CDR3 in DNA: TGTGCCAGCAGTTACTCCGGGGACAATCAGCCCCAGCATTTT. It translates to CASSYSGDNQPQHF.

The gene calls are TRBV11-3 and TRBJ1-1; no definite D call. Per germline, CDR1 SGHNT and CDR2 YENEEA. The CDR3 loop spans 13 amino acids. Trimming took 0 bases from V and 1 from J, leaving 3 bases between them. CDR3 coding DNA: TGTGCCAGCAGCTTAGATGCGAACACTGAAGCTTTCTTT. Translated: CASSLDANTEAFF. Variable domain in full (rest from reference TRBV11-3 and TRBJ1-1): EAGVVQSPRYKIIEKKQPVAFWCNPISGHNTLYWYLQNLGQGPELLIRYENEEAVDDSQLPKDRFSAERLKGVDSTLKIQPAELGDSAVYLCASSLDANTEAFFGQGTRLTVV.

The genes are TRBV5-1 and TRBJ1-1; D unclear. Trimming took 4 bases from V and 2 from J, leaving 9 bases between them. Germline assignment: CDR1 SGHRS and CDR2 YFSETQ. This CDR3 has 13 amino acids. CDR3 region: CASSTRGNTEAFF. The CDR3, as DNA: TGCGCCAGCAGCACCCGAGGAAACACTGAAGCTTTCTTT. The variable domain in full, with the rest retrieved from reference TRBV5-1 and TRBJ1-1, is KAGVTQTPRYLIKTRGQQVTLSCSPISGHRSVSWYQQTPGQGLQFLFEYFSETQRNKGNFPGRFSGRQFSNSRSEMNVSTLELGDSALYLCASSTRGNTEAFFGQGTRLTVV.

J is TRBJ2-1 and V is TRBV23-1, with TRBD1 as a possible D gene (7 bases). TRBV23-1 is an open reading frame, and its role is uncertain. This CDR3 comprises 13 residues. Trimming shortened V by 6 bases and J by 8 bases, and 14 bases separated the two germline ends. CDR3: CASRLAGGHEQFF. The CDR3, as DNA: TGCGCCAGCAGACTCGCAGGGGGGCATGAGCAGTTCTTC.

The chain employs TRBV2 and TRBJ1-2, with 11 bases identical to TRBD1. V shed 3 bases and J 8 bases; nucleotides not matched to a gene: 5. Germline V gene data show CDR1 as SNHLY and CDR2 as FYNNEI. CDR3 length: 14 amino acids. Written as DNA, the CDR3 is TGTGCCAGCAGTGACGGACAGGGGGCTGAAGGCTACACCTTC. Amino acid sequence: CASSDGQGAEGYTF.